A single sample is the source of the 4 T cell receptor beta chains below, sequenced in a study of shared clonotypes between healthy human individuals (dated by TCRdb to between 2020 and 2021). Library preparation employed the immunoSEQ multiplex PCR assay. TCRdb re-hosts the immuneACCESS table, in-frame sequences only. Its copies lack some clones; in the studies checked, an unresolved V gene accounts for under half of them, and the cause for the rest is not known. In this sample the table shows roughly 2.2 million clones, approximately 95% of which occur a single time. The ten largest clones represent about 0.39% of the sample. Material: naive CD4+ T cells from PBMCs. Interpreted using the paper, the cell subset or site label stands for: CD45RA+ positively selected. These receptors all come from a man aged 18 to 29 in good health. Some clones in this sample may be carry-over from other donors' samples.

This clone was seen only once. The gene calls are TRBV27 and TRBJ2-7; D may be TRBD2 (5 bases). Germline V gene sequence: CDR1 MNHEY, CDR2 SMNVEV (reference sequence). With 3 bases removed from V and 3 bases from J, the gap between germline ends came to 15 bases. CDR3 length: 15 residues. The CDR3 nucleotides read TGTGCCAGCAGTTTGGGCAGGCTAGCCCTCTACGAGCAGTACTTC. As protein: CASSLGRLALYEQYF.

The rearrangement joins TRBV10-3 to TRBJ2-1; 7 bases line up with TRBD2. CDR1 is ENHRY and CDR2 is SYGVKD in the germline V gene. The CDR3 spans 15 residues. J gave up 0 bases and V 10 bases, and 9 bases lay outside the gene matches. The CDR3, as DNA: TGTGCCACCGGGACTACTATAAGCTCCTACAATGAGCAGTTCTTC. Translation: CATGTTISSYNEQFF.

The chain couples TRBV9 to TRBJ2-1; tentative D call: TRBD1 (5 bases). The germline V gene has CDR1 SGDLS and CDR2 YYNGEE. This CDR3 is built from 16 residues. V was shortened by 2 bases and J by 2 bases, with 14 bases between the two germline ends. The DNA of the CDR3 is TGTGCCAGCAGCGTTATTGGGGCGGACACCTACAATGAGCAGTTCTTC. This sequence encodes CASSVIGADTYNEQFF. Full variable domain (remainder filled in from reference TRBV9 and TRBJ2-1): DSGVTQTPKHLITATGQRVTLRCSPRSGDLSVYWYQQSLDQGLQFLIQYYNGEERAKGNILERFSAQQFPDLHSELNLSSLELGDSALYFCASSVIGADTYNEQFFGPGTRLTVL.

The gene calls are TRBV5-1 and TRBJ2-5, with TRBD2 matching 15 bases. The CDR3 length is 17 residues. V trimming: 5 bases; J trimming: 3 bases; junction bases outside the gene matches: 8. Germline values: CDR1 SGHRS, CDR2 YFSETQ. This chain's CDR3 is CASRSGLAGGPKETQYF. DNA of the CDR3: TGCGCCAGCAGGAGTGGACTAGCGGGGGGGCCGAAAGAGACCCAGTACTTC.